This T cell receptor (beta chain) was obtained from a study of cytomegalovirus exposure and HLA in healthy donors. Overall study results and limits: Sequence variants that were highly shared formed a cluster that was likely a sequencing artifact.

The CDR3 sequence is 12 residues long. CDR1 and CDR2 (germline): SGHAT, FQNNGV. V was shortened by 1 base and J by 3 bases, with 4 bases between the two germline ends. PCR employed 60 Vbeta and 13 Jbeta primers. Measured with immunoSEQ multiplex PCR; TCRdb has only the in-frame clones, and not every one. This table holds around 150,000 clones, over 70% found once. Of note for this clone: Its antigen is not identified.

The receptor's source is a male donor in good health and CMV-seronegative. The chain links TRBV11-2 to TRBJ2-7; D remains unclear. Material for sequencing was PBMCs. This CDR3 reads CASSLVRYEQYF. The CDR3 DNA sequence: TGTGCCAGCAGCTTAGTCCGCTACGAGCAGTACTTC. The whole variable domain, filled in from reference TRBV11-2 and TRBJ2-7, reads EAGVAQSPRYKIIEKRQSVAFWCNPISGHATLYWYQQILGQGPKLLIQFQNNGVVDDSQLPKDRFSAERLKGVDSTLKIQPAKLEDSAVYLCASSLVRYEQYFGPGTRLTVT.